This T cell receptor (beta chain) was identified in a study of blood T cell repertoires in COVID-19. The protocol was immunoSEQ multiplex PCR, while the TCRdb copy is restricted to in-frame clones and leaves out a portion. Of about 170,000 clones detected, roughly 84% appear once; the ten largest clones hold around 13%. This clone occurred once. From germline, CDR1 is SGHRS and CDR2 YFSETQ. With V trimmed by 3 bases and J by 2 bases, 6 bases remained unmatched. The CDR3 is 16 amino acids. J is TRBJ1-3 and V is TRBV5-1; TRBD1 aligns across 9 bases. The sample taken for sequencing was peripheral blood. The clonotype comes from a woman aged 70-85 years with COVID-19, enrolled during active disease. The CDR3, as DNA: TGCGCCAGCAGCTCCCGGACAGGGGTGCCTGGAAACACCATATATTTT. Protein sequence: CASSSRTGVPGNTIYF.